These 26 T cell receptor beta chains were all obtained from the same sample, sequenced in a study of OX40 agonist ivuxolimab in advanced cancers. The method was immunoSEQ multiplex PCR; TCRdb's version includes in-frame clones alone and lacks a portion of them. Among tens of thousands of clones listed, roughly four fifths were seen once. The material sequenced was CD4+ or CD8+ T cells sorted from blood, taken in a trial of the OX40 agonist ivuxolimab. Every receptor here comes from an adult with an advanced solid tumor such as melanoma, head and neck, liver or kidney cancer.

The rearrangement uses TRBV5-4 and TRBJ1-6, with a possible D match to TRBD1 (6 bases). Germline assignment: CDR1 SGHNT and CDR2 YYREEE (reference sequence). Deletions cut 0 bases from V and 7 bases from J, with 11 bases between. The CDR3 extends over 15 amino acids. CDR3 in DNA: TGTGCCAGCAGCTTGGACCAGGGGCTCAATTCACCCCTCCACTTT. It encodes CASSLDQGLNSPLHF.

The V and J genes are TRBV5-4 and TRBJ2-2; 7 nucleotides align to TRBD1. Germline CDR1 reads SGHNT; CDR2 reads YYREEE (reference sequence). The CDR3 loop spans 16 amino acids. Unmatched junction bases numbered 10, after V lost 3 bases and J lost 5 bases. The CDR3 here is CASSSYRQGVTGELFF. The CDR3, as DNA: TGTGCCAGCAGCTCGTACCGGCAGGGGGTTACCGGGGAGCTGTTTTTT.

This clone was picked up a small number of times. V and J are TRBV5-1 and TRBJ1-6; tentatively, D is TRBD1 (6 bases). V was pared by 3 bases and J by 8 bases, with 12 bases between. The germline gives CDR1 SGHRS, CDR2 YFSETQ. This CDR3 is built from 14 residues. This CDR3 reads CASSWQGRDSPLHF. The DNA of the CDR3 is TGCGCCAGCAGCTGGCAGGGGAGAGATTCACCCCTCCACTTT.

The rearrangement uses TRBV25-1 and TRBJ2-1; the D gene is possibly TRBD2 (7 bases). CDR3 length equals 16 residues. The germline V gene encodes CDR1 MGHDK and CDR2 SYGVNS. V was pared by 2 bases and J by 0 bases, with 11 bases between. CDR3 sequence reads: CASSEGGGGSYNEQFF. The CDR3 nucleotides are TGTGCCAGCAGTGAAGGGGGAGGGGGCTCCTACAATGAGCAGTTCTTC.

The gene calls are TRBV7-9 and TRBJ1-2; D ambiguous. Trimming pared 6 bases from V and 8 bases from J, leaving 19 bases between. The CDR3 totals 14 residues. Germline V gives CDR1 SEHNR, CDR2 FQNEAQ (reference sequence). DNA of the CDR3: TGTGCCAGCAGTAGGCGGTCCGCCATAGAAGGCTACACCTTC. It specifies CASSRRSAIEGYTF.

V is TRBV6-5 and J is TRBJ1-2; TRBD1 is a possible D gene (5 bases). The V and J ends lost 6 bases and 8 bases respectively, with 13 bases between them. Germline V gene data show CDR1 as MNHEY and CDR2 as SVGAGI. CDR3 length: 12 amino acids. This CDR3 is CASSGTGYGYTF. CDR3 DNA sequence: TGTGCCAGCAGCGGGACGGGGTACGGCTACACCTTC.

This clone was seen only once. V is TRBV28 and J is TRBJ2-4; D gene uncertain. V was pared by 2 bases and J by 0 bases, with 8 bases between. The CDR3 length is 15 residues. CDR1 is MDHEN and CDR2 is SYDVKM in the germline V gene. The CDR3 coding sequence is TGTGCCAGCAGTTTAGCGGCCGAAGCCAAAAACATTCAGTACTTC. Protein: CASSLAAEAKNIQYF.

This clone occurred a few times. V and J are TRBV29-1 and TRBJ2-5, with D possibly TRBD1 on 6 matching bases. V lost 5 bases and J 2 bases, leaving 15 bases between the germline ends. There are 14 residues in the CDR3. Germline CDR1 and CDR2: SQVTM and ANQGSEA. CDR3 nucleotide sequence: TGCAGCGTTCTACTACCAGGGGATCAAGAGACCCAGTACTTC. Translating it yields CSVLLPGDQETQYF.

The chain carries TRBV11-2 and TRBJ1-5, with unresolved D. Looked up from germline, CDR1 is SGHAT and CDR2 is FQNNGV. The CDR3 is 13 residues long. V was clipped by 0 bases and J by 5 bases, with 5 bases between them. The CDR3 spells CASSLETYQPQHF. The DNA for the CDR3 is TGTGCCAGCAGCTTAGAAACCTATCAGCCCCAGCATTTT.

The chain carries TRBV6-1 and TRBJ2-1; D may be TRBD1 or TRBD2 (5 bases each). The V end was cut by 6 bases, the J end by 1 base, with 10 bases between. The germline CDR1 and CDR2 sequences are MNHNS and SASEGT. This CDR3 spans 14 amino acids. The CDR3: CASRRGPSYNEQFF. DNA for the CDR3: TGTGCCAGCAGGAGGGGTCCGTCCTACAATGAGCAGTTCTTC.

DNA for the CDR3: TGCGCCAGCAGCTTTGGACAGGCCAAGAACACTGAAGCTTTCTTT. It translates to CASSFGQAKNTEAFF. The chain joins TRBV5-1 to TRBJ1-1; 7 nucleotides match TRBD1. There are 15 residues in the CDR3. Germline trimming cut 2 bases from V and 1 base from J; bases unmatched to any gene: 5. CDR1 SGHRS and CDR2 YFSETQ come from the germline V gene.

This clone was seen only once. This chain connects TRBV2 to TRBJ1-3, with TRBD1 as a possible D gene (5 bases). Germline V CDR1 and CDR2: SNHLY, FYNNEI. V was clipped by 9 bases and J by 4 bases, with 16 bases between them. The CDR3 length is 14 residues. In DNA form, the CDR3 reads TGTGCCAGTGTACAGGAGAGCCTAGGAAACACCATATATTTT. Its protein product is CASVQESLGNTIYF.

CDR3 residues: CAAERSTGELFF. The CDR3 DNA follows: TGTGCGGCGGAGCGCTCCACCGGGGAGCTGTTTTTT. V usage is TRBV28 and J usage is TRBJ2-2, with D uncertain. The CDR3 is made up of 12 amino acids. Germline CDR1 is MDHEN and CDR2 is SYDVKM.

This chain links TRBV7-3 with TRBJ2-3; D not resolved. Trimming shortened V by 5 bases and J by 2 bases, and 5 bases separated the two germline ends. Germline V gene data show CDR1 as SGHTA and CDR2 as FQGTGA. The CDR3 has 12 residues. CDR3 protein: CASSVDTDTQYF. CDR3 DNA sequence: TGTGCCAGCAGCGTCGACACAGATACGCAGTATTTT.

The rearrangement joins TRBV11-2 to TRBJ1-2; 8 bases line up with TRBD1. Germline V lookup: CDR1 SGHAT, CDR2 FQNNGV. V gave up 4 bases and J gave up 0 bases; unmatched junction bases: 7. The CDR3 has 16 amino acids. This CDR3 reads CASSWGTGRANYGYTF. In DNA form, the CDR3 reads TGTGCCAGCAGCTGGGGGACAGGACGAGCTAACTATGGCTACACCTTC.

This rearrangement joins TRBV4-3 to TRBJ2-7, with D perhaps matching TRBD1 (7 bases). The V gene lost 4 bases and the J gene lost 1 base, with 23 bases spanning the gap. The CDR3 covers 18 residues. Germline CDR1 and CDR2: LGHNA and YSLEER. The CDR3 DNA reads as TGCGCCAGCAGCCTCCAACCCTCGGACAGGACTATTTCCTACGAGCAGTACTTC. This codes for CASSLQPSDRTISYEQYF.

This chain uses TRBV7-6 with TRBJ1-2, with D possibly TRBD1 on 6 matching bases. CDR1 and CDR2 (germline): SGHVS, FNYEAQ. With 5 bases removed from V and 4 bases from J, the gap between germline ends came to 14 bases. CDR3 length: 14 residues. CDR3 in DNA: TGTGCCAGCAGCCCCGGACAGTCATCCTATGGCTACACCTTC. This sequence encodes CASSPGQSSYGYTF.

The V call is TRBV7-2, the J call TRBJ1-6; no firm D call. Germline values: CDR1 SGHTA, CDR2 FQGNSA. The CDR3 is 15 residues long. The V end was cut by 5 bases, the J end by 5 bases, with 13 bases between. The DNA of the CDR3 is TGTGCCAGCAGCGGCGGAGGCCGTCATAATTCACCCCTCCACTTT. Protein: CASSGGGRHNSPLHF.

The chain uses TRBV10-3 and TRBJ2-3, with D perhaps being TRBD1 or TRBD2 (5 bases each). Germline CDR1 and CDR2: ENHRY and SYGVKD. Trimming cost V 6 bases and J 3 bases, with 13 bases left between them. This CDR3 region has 14 residues. The CDR3 coding sequence is TGTGCCATCAGGGACATCTCGGGGACAGATACGCAGTATTTT. It yields the protein CAIRDISGTDTQYF.

As DNA, the CDR3 is TGTGCCAGCAGTTTGACGGCGTCTAATGAAAAACTGTTTTTT. It translates to CASSLTASNEKLFF. This sequence joins TRBV28 and TRBJ1-4; unclear D gene. The CDR3 is 14 amino acids. V was trimmed by 3 bases and J by 3 bases, leaving 8 bases between them. Germline loops: CDR1 MDHEN, CDR2 SYDVKM.

The chain links TRBV2 to TRBJ1-5; perhaps TRBD1 as D (6 bases). This CDR3 has 15 amino acids. Germline V gene lookup returns CDR1 SNHLY and CDR2 FYNNEI. Trimming stripped 7 bases from V and 3 bases from J, with 16 bases between. CDR3 nucleotide sequence: TGTGCCAGCACTACGGAGGGGGGTGTCAATCAGCCCCAGCATTTT. Translation: CASTTEGGVNQPQHF.

The J gene is TRBJ1-3, the V gene TRBV28, with 9 bases matching TRBD1. The CDR3 has 15 amino acids. With V trimmed by 6 bases and J by 16 bases, 19 bases remained unmatched. CDR1 is MDHEN and CDR2 is SYDVKM in the germline V gene. The CDR3, as DNA: TGTGCCAGCAGCTTACCCGGGGACAGGGTTTTCGGTATCTATTTT. This translates into CASSLPGDRVFGIYF.

This chain connects TRBV6-5 to TRBJ1-2, with 8 positions matching TRBD1. V lost 5 bases, J lost 8 bases, and 7 bases stayed unmatched. The CDR3 is made up of 13 amino acids. Germline CDR1 and CDR2: MNHEY and SVGAGI. The CDR3 region has the DNA TGTGCCAGCAGTCTGACAGGGGCGCGGGGCTACACCTTC. This translates into CASSLTGARGYTF.

The chain has TRBV7-8 and TRBJ1-4; D possibly corresponds to TRBD1 (6 bases). V was pared by 5 bases and J by 4 bases, with 17 bases between. CDR1 and CDR2 (germline): SGHVS, FQNEAQ. CDR3 length: 16 amino acids. DNA for the CDR3: TGTGCCAGCAGCGCGTACAGGGTCGGGAGTAATGAAAAACTGTTTTTT. Translation: CASSAYRVGSNEKLFF. The complete variable domain, with remaining parts taken from reference TRBV7-8 and TRBJ1-4, reads GAGVSQSPRYKVAKRGQDVALRCDPISGHVSLFWYQQALGQGPEFLTYFQNEAQLDKSGLPSDRFFAERPEGSVSTLKIQRTQQEDSAVYLCASSAYRVGSNEKLFFGSGTQLSVL.

J is TRBJ2-5 and V is TRBV18; TRBD2 matches 11 bases. The junction had 8 bases not matched to a gene; V was cut back by 9 bases and J by 5 bases. The CDR3 covers 14 residues. CDR1 and CDR2 from the germline V gene are KGHSH and LQKENI. CDR3 in amino acids: CASSASGGPETQYF. CDR3 nucleotide sequence: TGTGCCAGTTCGGCTAGCGGGGGGCCGGAGACCCAGTACTTC.

The chain joins TRBV5-8 to TRBJ2-7; D might be TRBD2 (6 bases). CDR3 size: 14 residues. Trimming removed 4 bases from V and 6 bases from J, with 17 bases in between. CDR1 is SGHTS, CDR2 YDEGEE, per germline. DNA for the CDR3: TGTGCCAGCAGCCCGCGGGAACTTATCCCCGAGCAGTACTTC. It encodes CASSPRELIPEQYF.